This T cell receptor beta chain was sequenced in a study of cytomegalovirus exposure and HLA in healthy donors. Overall study context: There were just under 400 genotyped donors. Of these, 81% fell in the genetic ancestry cluster associated with self-reported Caucasian donors.

Regarding the study as a whole: In an earlier analysis, about 90% or about 30%: the productive usage of most TCR beta V segments.

V was pared by 6 bases and J by 3 bases, with 12 bases of the junction left unmatched. The CDR3 totals 15 residues. The germline gives CDR1 SGHRS, CDR2 YFSETQ. A remark on this clone: Its specificity is unknown.

There were likely unrecorded immune exposures, though donors were nominally healthy when sampled. Researchers ran the PCR with 60 Vbeta and 13 Jbeta primers. This table comes from immunoSEQ multiplex PCR, and its TCRdb copy is limited to in-frame clones, with some not included. Seen here are about 150,000 clones, about 74% observed once, and the top ten hold roughly 4.2%. The clonotype originates from a woman aged 40 to 50 in good health and CMV-seronegative. The chain recombines TRBV5-1 with TRBJ2-7; 7 nucleotides line up with TRBD1. The sequencing sample was made of PBMCs. CDR3 residues: CASKSGTVPDYEQYF. DNA of the CDR3: TGCGCCAGCAAGTCCGGGACAGTTCCTGACTACGAGCAGTACTTC.